This is a list of T cell receptor beta chains from one sample in a study of T cell changes during pregnancy in multiple sclerosis. Here immunoSEQ multiplex PCR was the method, and the copy in TCRdb shows in-frame clones only, minus some. The sample comprises over 30,000 clones, around 90% of which are singletons, and more than 0.95% rests with the top ten. Source: CD4+ T cells from peripheral blood mononuclear cells, taken before pregnancy. Source of these receptors: a female donor with multiple sclerosis, enrolled in a pregnancy study. The CDR3 runs from the conserved cysteine through the conserved F or W. A D gene is named only where the DNA matches it firmly. The size field is filled for only some rows; it gives once, few, many or a size class.

>.|.|TRBV30|TRBJ2-1
CAWSVSFLEQFF
TGTGCCTGGAGTGTGTCCTTTCTTGAGCAGTTCTTC
>.|TRBD2|TRBV19|TRBJ2-1
CASSIPPRGTLAGFDEQFF
TGTGCCAGTAGTATCCCACCCAGGGGTACCCTAGCGGGATTTGATGAGCAGTTCTTC
>.|TRBD2|TRBV19|TRBJ2-2
CASSRTSGRARGTGELFF
TGTGCCAGTAGTAGGACTAGCGGGAGGGCTCGCGGGACCGGGGAGCTGTTTTTT
>.|.|TRBV28|TRBJ1-1
CASKPPTTEAFF
TGTGCCAGCAAGCCCCCTACCACTGAAGCTTTCTTT
>.|.|TRBV30|TRBJ2-3
CAWDFLRTDTQYF
TGTGCCTGGGACTTTCTTCGCACAGATACGCAGTATTTT
>.|.|TRBV5-6|TRBJ1-1
CASSREGTEAFF
TGTGCCAGCAGCCGGGAGGGGACTGAAGCTTTCTTT
>.|TRBD1|TRBV14|TRBJ1-4
CASSQGTGINEKLFF
TGTGCCAGCAGCCAAGGGACAGGAATTAATGAAAAACTGTTTTTT
>once|.|TRBV29-1|TRBJ1-1
CSVENGGGLEAFF
TGCAGCGTTGAAAACGGAGGTGGGCTTGAAGCTTTCTTT
>few|TRBD2|TRBV13|TRBJ2-1
CASSFPGLAGGNEQFF
TGTGCCAGCAGCTTTCCGGGACTAGCGGGAGGCAATGAGCAGTTCTTC
>once|TRBD1|TRBV6-4|TRBJ2-7
CASSFGTGYEQYF
TGTGCCAGCAGTTTCGGGACAGGCTACGAGCAGTACTTC
>.|TRBD1|TRBV28|TRBJ1-1
CASSTGKTEAFF
TGTGCCAGCTCGACAGGGAAGACTGAAGCTTTCTTT
>.|TRBD1|TRBV10-1|TRBJ1-6
CASGQENSPLHF
TGCGCCAGCGGACAGGAAAATTCACCCCTCCACTTT
>once|.|TRBV11-3|TRBJ2-1
CASSGYSSGQSSYNEQFF
TGTGCCAGCAGCGGATACTCTAGCGGACAGAGCTCCTACAATGAGCAGTTCTTC
>.|.|TRBV25-1|TRBJ1-2
CAAAAEGGYTF
TGTGCCGCCGCAGCGGAGGGCGGCTACACCTTC
>.|TRBD1|TRBV7-2|TRBJ1-1
CASSLEGQGSTEAFF
TGTGCCAGCAGCTTAGAGGGACAGGGCTCTACTGAAGCTTTCTTT
>few|.|TRBV5-1|TRBJ2-7
CASSLGPGGSYEQYF
TGCGCCAGCAGCTTGGGGCCAGGGGGGTCCTACGAGCAGTACTTC
>.|.|TRBV7-9|TRBJ2-3
CASSLMASTDTQYF
TGTGCCAGCAGCTTAATGGCTAGCACAGATACGCAGTATTTT
>.|.|TRBV2|TRBJ2-5
CASEQGQETQYF
TGTGCCAGCGAACAGGGACAAGAGACCCAGTACTTC
>.|.|TRBV28|TRBJ1-1
CASSPPHAVNTEAFF
TGTGCCAGCAGTCCCCCACATGCAGTGAACACTGAAGCTTTCTTT
>.|TRBD2|TRBV14|TRBJ2-2
CASSQDKASGRGTGELFF
TGTGCCAGCAGCCAAGATAAGGCTAGCGGGAGGGGGACCGGGGAGCTGTTTTTT
>.|.|TRBV4-2|TRBJ1-1
CASSQEANTEAFF
TGTGCCAGCAGCCAAGAAGCAAACACTGAAGCTTTCTTT
>.|.|TRBV7-9|TRBJ2-7
CASSLQGWEQYF
TGTGCCAGCAGCTTACAGGGGTGGGAGCAGTACTTC
>once|.|TRBV7-2|TRBJ1-5
CASSLLRLNQPQHF
TGTGCCAGCAGCTTATTGAGGTTAAATCAGCCCCAGCATTTT
>.|TRBD2|TRBV30|TRBJ2-5
CAWNGGSKTQYF
TGTGCCTGGAATGGCGGGAGTAAGACCCAGTACTTC
>once|TRBD1|TRBV28|TRBJ2-2
CASSRTGAGELFF
TGTGCCAGCAGCAGGACAGGGGCCGGGGAGCTGTTTTTT
>.|TRBD1|TRBV5-1|TRBJ1-2
CASSRGQANYGYTF
TGCGCCAGCAGCCGCGGACAGGCTAACTATGGCTACACCTTC
>.|.|TRBV7-9|TRBJ1-2
CASSSGGGSLYGYTF
TGTGCCAGCAGCTCCGGGGGGGGCTCCCTCTATGGCTACACCTTC
>.|TRBD2|TRBV6-1|TRBJ2-5
CASSQLAGEETQYF
TGTGCCAGCAGTCAACTAGCGGGAGAAGAGACCCAGTACTTC